Below are 31 T cell receptor beta chains sequenced from a single sample in a study of tumor and adjacent non-tumor tissue in lung cancer. TCRbeta libraries were built with three rounds of nested PCR, modified from ARM-PCR. Each CDR3 protein is one row after TCRdb ran MiXCR on the multiplex PCR reads. The sample consists of 70,000 to 90,000 distinct CDR3 sequences, around 70% of them appearing once. This sample's RNA came from whole unsorted tissue. Distant lung tissue was collected more than 3 cm away from the tumor edge. Sequencing was carried out using distant non-tumor lung tissue. These receptors all come from a woman between 45 and 60 years old with non-small cell lung cancer.

A remark on this clonotype: A read error is possible here, since a much larger clone lies one base away. The chain carries TRBV4-1 and TRBJ2-1; either TRBD1 or TRBD2 may fit D (5 bases each). V shed 1 base and J shed 6 bases, with 22 bases lying between them. From germline, CDR1 is MGHRA and CDR2 YSYEKL. The CDR3 runs to 18 residues. The CDR3 coding sequence is TGCGCCAGCAGCCAAGTGGGGGAATCGTTAGTCCGGCCCAATGAGCAGTTCTTC. It yields the protein CASSQVGESLVRPNEQFF.

In its sample, this clonotype was seen a few times. A read error may explain this, as a much larger clone is one base away. The chain joins TRBV28 to TRBJ2-3; D may be TRBD2 (5 bases). The CDR3 loop spans 15 amino acids. Germline-derived CDR1 and CDR2 are MDHEN and SYDVKM. Between the trimmed V and J ends, which lost 5 bases and 3 bases, there was a span of 15 bases. CDR3 DNA sequence: TGTGCCAGCAGTCCCAGGTGGAGGAGTACAGATACGCAGTATTTT. This encodes CASSPRWRSTDTQYF.

The V gene is TRBV29-1, the J gene TRBJ2-7, with no clear D. Germline V lookup: CDR1 SQVTM, CDR2 ANQGSEA. Trimming took 5 bases from V and 1 from J, leaving 12 bases between them. The CDR3 runs 13 residues. The CDR3 nucleotides read TGCAGCGTTTCCATTACGTGGTCCTACGAGCAGTACTTC. The encoded protein is CSVSITWSYEQYF.

About this clonotype itself: The missing conserved phenylalanine or tryptophan at the end of this CDR3 makes a read error likely. The chain couples TRBV11-1 to TRBJ1-1; no firm D call. Per germline, CDR1 SGHAT and CDR2 FQDESV (reference sequence). There are 14 residues in the CDR3. The CDR3 DNA is TGTGCCAGCAGCCTGAAGGCGTTGAACGCTGAAGCTTTCCTT. This translates into CASSLKALNAEAFL.

Comment on this clonotype: The germline gene is not matched at one end of the junction; a read error may be the cause. The chain uses TRBV4-1 and TRBJ2-1; TRBD2 agrees at 7 bases. CDR1 MGHRA and CDR2 YSYEKL come from the germline V gene. The length of the CDR3 is 19 residues. CDR3 protein: CASSLVQAGRLLFGNEQFF. The CDR3 DNA reads TGCGCCAGCAGCCTTGTTCAAGCGGGGCGCTTACTTTTTGGCAATGAGCAATTCTTC.

At least ten counts were recorded for this clonotype. This chain uses TRBV6-1 with TRBJ1-5, with TRBD1 identical over 8 bases. V lost 5 bases, J lost 8 bases, and 8 bases stayed unmatched. The CDR3 totals 14 residues. Germline CDR1 and CDR2: MNHNS and SASEGT. The CDR3 here is CASSPDRVIKPQHF. Here the CDR3 DNA reads TGTGCCAGCAGTCCGGACAGGGTGATAAAGCCCCAGCATTTT.

To note about this clonotype: At one end the junction does not follow the germline gene, possibly because of a read error. The rearrangement uses TRBV12-3 or TRBV12-4 and TRBJ1-5; no clear D. There are 13 residues in the CDR3. CDR3 amino acids: CASGLRENRPQHF. Written as DNA, the CDR3 is TGTGCCAGCGGCTTACGGGAGAATCGGCCCCAGCATTTT.

This clonotype has only a few counts. Lacking the conserved final phenylalanine or tryptophan, this CDR3 likely reflects a read error. The chain employs TRBV28 and TRBJ1-6, with a weak D call TRBD1 (5 bases). The CDR3 has 13 residues. In germline, CDR1 is MDHEN, CDR2 SYDVKM. V lost 5 bases and J lost 9, with 11 bases in between. The chain's CDR3 is CASSLSGFSPLHL. As DNA, the CDR3 is TGTGCCAGCAGTCTCTCAGGGTTTTCACCCCTCCACCTT.

On this clonotype: A much larger clone sits a single nucleotide away, making a read error possible. The chain employs TRBV20-1 and TRBJ2-3; 8 bases agree with TRBD2. The J segment lost 0 bases and the V segment lost 7 bases, leaving 3 bases of the junction unmatched. The germline gives CDR1 DFQATT, CDR2 SNEGSKA (reference sequence). The CDR3 length is 13 residues. For the CDR3, the DNA is TGCAGTGATACTAGCGGAAGCACAGATACGCAGTATTTT. This gives the protein CSDTSGSTDTQYF.

This clonotype is a singleton in its sample. With a much larger clone just one base away, this may be a read error. The chain links TRBV12-3 or TRBV12-4 to TRBJ2-1; D gene ambiguous. The V end lost 3 bases, the J end lost 12 bases, and 18 bases lay between the germline ends. The CDR3 is 14 residues long. The CDR3 sequence is CASSFAGSVHGQFF. In DNA, the CDR3 is TGTGCCAGCAGTTTTGCCGGCTCGGTGCATGGGCAGTTCTTC.

With regard to this clonotype: With a much larger clone just one base away, this may be a read error. The genes are TRBV4-1 and TRBJ2-1; 10 nucleotides agree with TRBD2. CDR3 length equals 18 residues. Germline V gene sequence: CDR1 MGHRA, CDR2 YSYEKL. The J segment lost 2 bases and the V segment lost 5 bases, leaving 12 bases of the junction unmatched. CDR3 loop: CASSEVASGSTAYNEQFF. CDR3 nucleotide sequence: TGCGCCAGCAGCGAAGTTGCTAGCGGGAGTACGGCCTACAATGAGCAGTTCTTC.

About this clonotype itself: At one end, the junction sequence differs from germline, possibly due to a read error. The chain is built from TRBV11-2 and TRBJ2-2; the D is unclear. Per the germline V gene, CDR1 is SGHAT and CDR2 is FQNNGV. This CDR3 comprises 14 residues. In DNA form, the CDR3 reads TGTGCCAGTAGCTTAGATATGAACACCGGGGAGCTGTTTTTT. It is translated as CASSLDMNTGELFF.

Worth noting for this clonotype: This sequence may be a read error, since a much larger clone differs from it by one base. J is TRBJ1-6 and V is TRBV12-3 or TRBV12-4, with TRBD1 as a possible D gene (5 bases). V lost 3 bases and J lost 7, with 10 bases in between. The CDR3 is 14 amino acids. CDR3 bases: TGTGCCAGCAGTTTGAGGGGTCCAAATTCACCCCTCCACTTT. It encodes CASSLRGPNSPLHF.

With regard to this clonotype: An end of the junction does not agree with germline; a read error may underlie this. The chain uses TRBV29-1 and TRBJ2-1, with no clear D. This CDR3 comprises 13 residues. Germline V gives CDR1 SQVTM, CDR2 ANQGSEA. CDR3 amino acids: CSVEGTSYYEQFF. The DNA of the CDR3 is TGCAGCGTTGAAGGCACGTCCTACTATGAGCAGTTCTTC.

Comment on this clonotype: A much bigger clone sits one base away, suggesting this may be a read error. The V gene is TRBV12-3 or TRBV12-4, the J gene TRBJ1-6; D perhaps matches TRBD1 (5 bases). CDR3 length: 14 amino acids. This chain's CDR3 is CASSLSGFNSPFHF. The CDR3 nucleotides are TGTGCCAGCAGTTTATCAGGGTTCAATTCACCCTTCCACTTT.

In the case of this clonotype: At one of its ends the junction is not consistent with the germline gene, which may arise from a read error. This sequence joins TRBV11-2 and TRBJ2-7, with D maybe TRBD2 (6 bases). Germline V lookup: CDR1 SGHAT, CDR2 FQNNGV. The CDR3 spans 13 residues. CDR3 sequence reads: CDIRLAAGYEHYF. CDR3 bases: TGTGACATCCGCTTAGCGGCTGGGTACGAGCACTACTTC.

This clonotype appeared many times. The rearrangement links TRBV12-3 or TRBV12-4 to TRBJ2-3; 8 bases fit TRBD2. The CDR3 sequence is 15 residues long. V lost 2 bases and J lost 1; bases outside the gene matches: 2. CDR3 sequence reads: CASSLTSGGTDTQYF. The CDR3 nucleotides read TGTGCCAGCAGTTTAACTAGCGGAGGCACAGATACGCAGTATTTT.

Comments on this clonotype: Given the absence of the conserved phenylalanine or tryptophan at the CDR3 end, a read error is likely. The chain has TRBV11-2 and TRBJ2-1; TRBD2 aligns across 8 bases. This CDR3 has 15 amino acids. CDR1 SGHAT and CDR2 FQNNGV come from the germline V gene. V trimming: 5 bases; J trimming: 4 bases; junction bases outside the gene matches: 7. For the CDR3, the DNA is TGTGCCAGCAGCCGGGTTAGCGGGAATTACAATGAGCAGTTCCTC. Translated, it gives CASSRVSGNYNEQFL.

About this clonotype: A read error may account for a junction end that differs from germline. The chain joins TRBV30 to TRBJ1-4; TRBD1 aligns across 9 bases. CDR3 length: 14 residues. From germline, CDR1 is GTSNPN and CDR2 SVGIG (reference sequence). CDR3 bases: TGTGCCTGGAGCCTATGGACAGGGGTTGAAAAAGTGTTTTTT. As protein: CAWSLWTGVEKVFF.

Turning to this clonotype: Relative to the germline gene, one junction end is altered; a read error may explain this. J is TRBJ2-3 and V is TRBV12-3 or TRBV12-4; the match to TRBD2 covers 8 bases. The CDR3 runs to 15 residues. The CDR3 protein is CASNLTSGGIDTQYF. The DNA for the CDR3 is TGTGCCAGCAATTTAACTAGCGGAGGCATAGATACGCAGTATTTT.

As to this clonotype: A read error may produce the germline difference seen at one junction end. This CDR3 is CTSSPSGYEQFF. CDR3 DNA sequence: TGTACCAGCAGTCCCTCCGGATATGAACAGTTCTTC. The genes are TRBV11-2 and TRBJ2-1; D not certain. This CDR3 is 12 amino acids long. CDR1 and CDR2 (germline): SGHAT, FQNNGV.

This clonotype was observed a handful of times. This sequence may be a read error, since a much larger clone differs from it by one base. The gene calls are TRBV11-2 and TRBJ2-1; TRBD1 might be the D (6 bases). CDR3 length equals 13 residues. Looked up from germline, CDR1 is SGHAT and CDR2 is FQNNGV. The CDR3 loop reads CAITANQGQYVIF. For the CDR3, the DNA is TGTGCCATCACAGCTAATCAGGGACAATACGTCATCTTC.

Points on this clonotype: One junction end does not reproduce the germline sequence, and a read error may be involved. The genes are TRBV10-3 and TRBJ1-2; D perhaps matches TRBD1 (5 bases). The CDR3 is 13 residues long. In germline, CDR1 is ENHRY, CDR2 SYGVKD. CDR3: CTIIEGQGYDYTF. The CDR3 DNA sequence: TGTACCATCATTGAGGGGCAAGGCTATGACTACACCTTC.

About this clonotype itself: Given a much more abundant clone one base away, this may be a read error. The chain is built from TRBV14 and TRBJ2-5; D might be TRBD1 (6 bases). Germline CDR1 reads SGHDN; CDR2 reads FVKESK. The CDR3 sequence is 14 residues long. CDR3 coding DNA: TGTGTCAGCAGCCAGGGGCAGGCCAAAGAGACCCAGTACTTC. Translating it yields CVSSQGQAKETQYF.

Worth noting for this clonotype: One junction end does not reproduce the germline sequence, and a read error may be involved. This chain uses TRBV4-2 with TRBJ2-1; possible D gene TRBD2, 6 bases. CDR1 and CDR2 (germline): LGHNA, YNFKEQ. The CDR3 runs to 13 residues. CDR3 bases: TGTGCCAGCACTAGCGCGAGTTACAGTGAGCAGTTCTTC. It specifies CASTSASYSEQFF.

This clonotype was picked up many times. This chain connects TRBV20-1 to TRBJ2-7, with TRBD2 matching over 8 bases. CDR3 length equals 13 residues. With 6 bases clipped from V and 5 bases from J, the junction kept 9 bases outside the gene matches. Germline CDR1 DFQATT, CDR2 SNEGSKA (reference sequence). The CDR3 DNA sequence: TGCAGTGCGGACCGAGCGGGAGCCCACGAGCAGTACTTC. Its translation is CSADRAGAHEQYF.

This clonotype was seen at least ten times. The chain combines TRBV29-1 with TRBJ2-7, with D perhaps TRBD1 (6 bases). Germline CDR1 is SQVTM and CDR2 is ANQGSEA. The CDR3 has 15 residues. Between the trimmed V and J ends, which lost 8 bases and 1 base, there was a span of 21 bases. CDR3 loop: CSIQRGTRSSYEQYF. The CDR3 nucleotides are TGCAGCATCCAGCGAGGGACACGGAGTTCCTACGAGCAGTACTTC.

This CDR3 reads CAISESGERLAGGDTQYF. The CDR3 DNA sequence: TGTGCCATCAGTGAGTCCGGAGAACGACTAGCGGGAGGAGATACGCAGTATTTT. The chain employs TRBV10-3 and TRBJ2-3, with 13 nucleotides matching TRBD2. This CDR3 comprises 18 residues. CDR1 and CDR2 (germline): ENHRY, SYGVKD. V was clipped by 0 bases and J by 5 bases; unmatched bases: 8.

The chain carries TRBV6-6 and TRBJ2-6; D gene ambiguous. This CDR3 region has 16 residues. Per germline, CDR1 MNHNY and CDR2 SVGAGI (reference sequence). V lost 7 bases and J lost 2, with 15 bases in between. The CDR3 bases are TGTGCCAGCATCAATGAGGCGTACACTGGGGCCAACGTCCTGACTTTC. Translating it yields CASINEAYTGANVLTF.

In the case of this clonotype: The junction departs from the called germline gene at one end, perhaps through a read error. The V call is TRBV20-1, the J call TRBJ1-1; 9 bases line up with TRBD1. This CDR3 region has 14 residues. CDR1 and CDR2 from the germline V gene are DFQATT and SNEGSKA (reference sequence). The CDR3 sequence is CGAFQTGGGSEAFF. For the CDR3, the DNA is TGCGGTGCTTTCCAGACAGGGGGGGGCTCAGAAGCTTTCTTT.

As to this clonotype: A much bigger clone sits one base away, suggesting this may be a read error. The V gene is TRBV28, the J gene TRBJ2-4; D may be TRBD1 (5 bases). Germline CDR1 MDHEN, CDR2 SYDVKM. The CDR3 runs 16 residues. DNA of the CDR3: TGTGCCAGCAGTTTATTGTCCGTGGGCAGCCAGGACATTCAGTGCTTC. It encodes CASSLLSVGSQDIQCF.